This T cell receptor beta chain came from a study of early T cells in non-severe SARS-CoV-2 infection. About the research overall: RNA in bulk from unsorted whole blood was sequenced, and chains were unpaired.

The germline V gene has CDR1 LNHDA and CDR2 SQIVND (reference sequence). Trimming shortened V by 7 bases and J by 8 bases, and 26 bases separated the two germline ends. The CDR3 length is 16 residues. TCRdb fed the 5' RACE reads into MiXCR, producing one record per CDR3 protein. Among about 56,000 distinct CDR3 sequences listed, 10% to 13% were seen once. This clonotype is deemed medium-sized (0.01 to 0.1%). J is TRBJ1-2 and V is TRBV19; no reliable D call. Sequencing was done on a sample of whole blood. This receptor was obtained from an adult who was a healthcare worker with PCR-confirmed SARS-CoV-2 infection or an uninfected control (not recorded which). The CDR3 DNA sequence: TGTGCCAGTACCAATTCGAGAAGTTTATGGCTTGGGGGCTACACCTTC. This gives the protein CASTNSRSLWLGGYTF.